This record looks at one T cell receptor (beta chain) sequence and its context. The antigen remains unidentified. The data belong to a study of naive and memory T cell subsets. An equimolar mix of two oligonucleotides served as the beta constant-region primer for TRBC1 and TRBC2. Nested alpha and beta constant-region primers with the SP2 primer drove four PCR rounds on ligated cDNA. TCRdb itself ran the UMI-ligation and nested PCR reads through MiXCR, one entry per CDR3 protein. Of around 83,000 distinct CDR3 sequences in the sample, approximately 10% are singletons; the top ten hold around 0.13%. Separate alpha and beta amplification began at the second PCR step. Study observations and caveats: Naive and memory repertoire findings lacked a ground truth for validation. Gini index rose across naive, CM, EM and EMRA in CD4 and CD8. A few larger clonotypes appeared in naive repertoires, especially CD8, possibly memory cells re-expressing CD45RA.

This sequence originates from a human donor in good health. Sequenced input: naive CD4+ T cells from blood.

In DNA form, the CDR3 reads TGTGCCAGCAGCCGGCTAAGCGATGGCTACACCTTC. It is translated as CASSRLSDGYTF. The genes are TRBV3-1 and TRBJ1-2, with D unresolved. This CDR3 spans 12 amino acids. From germline, CDR1 is LGHDT and CDR2 YNNKEL (reference sequence). Trimming took 4 bases from V and 6 from J, leaving 9 bases between them.